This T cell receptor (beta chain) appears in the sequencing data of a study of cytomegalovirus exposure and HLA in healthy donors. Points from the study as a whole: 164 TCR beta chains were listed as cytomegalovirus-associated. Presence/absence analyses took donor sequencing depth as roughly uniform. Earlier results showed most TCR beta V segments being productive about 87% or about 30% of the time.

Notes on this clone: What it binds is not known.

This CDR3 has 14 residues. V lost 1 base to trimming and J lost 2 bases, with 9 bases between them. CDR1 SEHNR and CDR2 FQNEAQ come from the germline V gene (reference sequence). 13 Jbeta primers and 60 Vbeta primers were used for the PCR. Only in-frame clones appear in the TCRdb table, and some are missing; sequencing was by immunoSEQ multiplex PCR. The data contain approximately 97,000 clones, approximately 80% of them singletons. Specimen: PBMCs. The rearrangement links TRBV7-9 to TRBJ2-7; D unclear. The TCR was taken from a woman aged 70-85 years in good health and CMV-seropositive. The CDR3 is CASSLGGRTYEQYF. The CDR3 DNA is TGTGCCAGCAGCTTAGGAGGTCGGACCTACGAGCAGTACTTC.